A selection of T cell receptor beta chains follows, all from one sample in a study of blood T cell repertoires in COVID-19. Libraries were prepared by immunoSEQ multiplex PCR; TCRdb keeps only in-frame clonotypes and omits some of them. Among 150,000 to 200,000 clones listed, about four fifths were seen once. Sequenced input: peripheral blood. The origin of the receptors is an elderly woman with COVID-19, enrolled during active disease. Both conserved end residues are part of each CDR3. A D gene is named only where the DNA matches it firmly. Clone size, where shown, is once, few, many, or a class for clones that have expanded.

J	V	D	size	CDR3	DNA
TRBJ1-2	TRBV12-3/TRBV12-4	TRBD1	.	CASSSGGPYGYTF	TGTGCCAGCAGTTCAGGGGGGCCCTATGGCTACACCTTC
TRBJ2-1	TRBV19	TRBD1	.	CASSIMGQVSYNEQFF	TGTGCCAGTAGTATTATGGGACAGGTCTCCTACAATGAGCAGTTCTTC
TRBJ2-3	TRBV6-2/TRBV6-3	.	few	CASSGRTFSTDTQYF	TGTGCCAGCAGTGGAAGGACATTCAGCACAGATACGCAGTATTTT
TRBJ1-2	TRBV3-1/TRBV3-2	.	.	CASSPQGTQYGYTF	TGTGCCAGCAGCCCTCAAGGGACTCAGTATGGCTACACCTTC
TRBJ1-1	TRBV5-6	.	.	CASSPSYGDMNTEAFF	TGTGCCAGCAGCCCCTCTTATGGGGACATGAACACTGAAGCTTTCTTT
TRBJ2-1	TRBV5-1	TRBD2	.	CASSPSSGRAYEQFF	TGCGCCAGCAGCCCTTCTAGCGGGAGGGCCTATGAGCAGTTCTTC
TRBJ2-5	TRBV7-2	TRBD2	.	CASSSPGTSKETQYF	TGTGCCAGCAGCTCCCCCGGGACTAGTAAAGAGACCCAGTACTTC
TRBJ2-1	TRBV30	.	.	CAWSARGQVYNEQFF	TGTGCCTGGAGTGCGCGCGGACAAGTTTACAATGAGCAGTTCTTC
TRBJ1-2	TRBV30	TRBD1	.	CAWSPSGTASYTF	TGTGCCTGGAGCCCATCCGGGACAGCTAGCTACACCTTC
TRBJ2-1	TRBV5-4	TRBD2	.	CASSLGGASGISYNEQFF	TGTGCCAGCAGCTTGGGTGGGGCTAGCGGGATTTCCTACAATGAGCAGTTCTTC
TRBJ2-3	TRBV5-4	.	.	CASSLRLGTVRDTQYF	TGTGCCAGCAGCTTGAGACTGGGGACTGTCCGAGATACGCAGTATTTT
TRBJ1-4	TRBV19	.	.	CASSLQGGENEKLFF	TGTGCCAGTAGTCTCCAGGGAGGGGAGAATGAAAAACTGTTTTTT
TRBJ1-2	TRBV18	.	.	CASSEGRTANYGYTF	TGTGCCAGCTCGGAAGGACGGACAGCTAACTATGGCTACACCTTC
TRBJ1-1	TRBV3-1/TRBV3-2	.	.	CASSPADRNTEAFF	TGTGCCAGCAGCCCCGCGGACAGAAACACTGAAGCTTTCTTT
TRBJ1-4	TRBV18	TRBD1	.	CASSPGQVATNEKLFF	TGTGCCAGCTCACCAGGACAGGTTGCAACTAATGAAAAACTGTTTTTT
TRBJ1-2	TRBV5-5	.	once	CASSSLTFLNYGYTF	TGTGCCAGCAGCTCCCTGACATTCCTTAACTATGGCTACACCTTC
TRBJ1-4	TRBV18	.	.	CASSSGSTNEKLFF	TGTGCCAGCTCATCAGGGTCGACTAATGAAAAACTGTTTTTT
TRBJ2-7	TRBV9	.	.	CASSLTDYVYEQYF	TGTGCCAGCAGCCTCACCGACTACGTCTACGAGCAGTACTTC
TRBJ2-7	TRBV30	TRBD2	.	CAWSVGTSGGEYF	TGTGCCTGGAGCGTCGGGACTAGCGGGGGGGAGTACTTC
TRBJ2-7	TRBV14	.	.	CASSQVRGAGEQYF	TGTGCCAGCAGCCAAGTGCGTGGGGCGGGGGAGCAGTACTTC
TRBJ2-1	TRBV14	TRBD1	once	CASSSGTGKFF	TGTGCCAGCAGCTCCGGGACAGGGAAGTTCTTC
TRBJ1-2	TRBV5-6	TRBD1	.	CASSSGTGEFAGYTF	TGTGCCAGCAGCTCCGGGACAGGGGAATTCGCTGGCTACACCTTC
TRBJ2-5	TRBV4-2	.	.	CASSQDRRDQETQYF	TGTGCCAGCAGCCAAGATAGGAGGGACCAAGAGACCCAGTACTTC
TRBJ2-1	TRBV7-2	TRBD2	.	CASSSSGSDYNEQFF	TGTGCCAGCAGCTCCAGCGGGAGTGACTACAATGAGCAGTTCTTC
TRBJ1-5	TRBV28	TRBD1	.	CASSLGTAIASWRSYSNQPQHF	TGTGCCAGCAGTTTAGGGACAGCGATTGCCAGTTGGCGATCCTATAGCAATCAGCCCCAGCATTTT
TRBJ2-7	TRBV6-6	TRBD2	.	CASTPGTSGSYEQYF	TGTGCCAGCACCCCCGGGACTAGCGGCTCCTACGAGCAGTACTTC
TRBJ2-5	TRBV27	TRBD2	.	CASSRSGGGEETQYF	TGTGCCAGCAGTAGAAGTGGGGGGGGTGAAGAGACCCAGTACTTC
TRBJ2-7	TRBV28	.	.	CASSLRVPNYEQYF	TGTGCCAGCAGTCTCCGGGTCCCTAACTACGAGCAGTACTTC
TRBJ1-6	TRBV10-3	TRBD1	.	CAISSTGVSSPLHF	TGTGCCATCAGCTCGACAGGGGTCTCTTCACCCCTCCACTTT
TRBJ2-1	TRBV19	TRBD2	.	CASSVLLAGSSYNEQFF	TGTGCCAGTAGTGTCTTACTAGCGGGAAGCTCCTACAATGAGCAGTTCTTC
TRBJ1-2	TRBV19	.	.	CASSIRETGGGYTF	TGTGCCAGTAGTATACGGGAAACGGGAGGGGGCTACACCTTC
TRBJ2-1	TRBV19	.	.	CASSIGRDNEQFF	TGTGCCAGTAGTATAGGCAGGGATAATGAGCAGTTCTTC
TRBJ2-2	TRBV21-1	.	once	CASTGGTGTGELFF	TGTGCCAGCACAGGGGGGACGGGCACCGGGGAGCTGTTTTTT
TRBJ1-1	TRBV28	TRBD1	.	CASHEGASDTEAFF	TGTGCCAGTCACGAGGGGGCAAGCGACACTGAAGCTTTCTTT
TRBJ2-7	TRBV5-5	TRBD1	.	CASSFPDRVSEQYF	TGTGCCAGCAGCTTCCCCGACAGGGTCAGCGAGCAGTACTTC
TRBJ2-7	TRBV6-1	TRBD2	.	CASSARGGRMAYEQYF	TGTGCCAGCAGTGCCCGGGGCGGGAGAATGGCCTACGAGCAGTACTTC
TRBJ2-7	TRBV5-4	TRBD2	.	CASSSRAGVIYEQYF	TGTGCCAGCAGCTCAAGAGCGGGAGTCATTTACGAGCAGTACTTC
TRBJ1-1	TRBV5-4	TRBD1	.	CASSTPDRGLNTEAFF	TGTGCCAGCAGCACCCCGGACAGGGGGCTTAACACTGAAGCTTTCTTT
TRBJ2-1	TRBV7-8	.	few	CASSLDETYNEQFF	TGTGCCAGCAGCTTAGATGAGACCTACAATGAGCAGTTCTTC
TRBJ2-7	TRBV18	TRBD1	.	CASSPGTDEQYF	TGTGCCAGCTCACCCGGGACAGACGAGCAGTACTTC
TRBJ2-1	TRBV7-2	.	.	CASSLRGALNNEQFF	TGTGCCAGCAGCTTACGGGGGGCTTTGAACAATGAGCAGTTCTTC
TRBJ1-6	TRBV6-6	.	.	CASSYSGGAPLHF	TGTGCCAGCAGTTACTCCGGGGGGGCACCCCTCCACTTT
TRBJ1-2	TRBV19	.	many	CASSSPSDSKNYGYTF	TGTGCCAGTAGTTCCCCCTCAGACAGTAAAAACTATGGCTACACCTTC
TRBJ1-3	TRBV18	TRBD1	.	CASSHNTGASSGNTIYF	TGTGCCAGCTCACATAATACAGGGGCGAGCTCTGGAAACACCATATATTTT
TRBJ1-5	TRBV6-1	TRBD1	.	CASREGGRGNQPQHF	TGTGCCAGCAGGGAAGGGGGCCGCGGCAATCAGCCCCAGCATTTT
TRBJ2-7	TRBV6-2/TRBV6-3	TRBD2	.	CASSYGTSGGYYEQYF	TGTGCCAGCAGTTACGGGACTAGCGGGGGCTACTACGAGCAGTACTTC
TRBJ2-3	TRBV4-1	TRBD2	.	CASSQSAGSDQREVQDTQYF	TGCGCCAGCAGCCAATCTGCGGGGTCGGATCAGCGGGAGGTTCAAGATACGCAGTATTTT
TRBJ2-1	TRBV19	TRBD2	.	CASSISSGYNEQFF	TGTGCCAGTAGTATTTCTAGCGGTTACAATGAGCAGTTCTTC
TRBJ1-2	TRBV5-1	.	.	CASSATVTYGYTF	TGCGCCAGCAGCGCGACAGTGACCTATGGCTACACCTTC
TRBJ1-2	TRBV7-3	TRBD1	.	CASSPGQGYGYTF	TGTGCCAGCAGCCCCGGACAGGGCTATGGCTACACCTTC
TRBJ2-5	TRBV7-9	TRBD1	.	CASSVTGKETQYF	TGTGCCAGCAGCGTGACAGGGAAAGAGACCCAGTACTTC
TRBJ1-2	TRBV6-5	.	once	CASSFGQGGGRGYTF	TGTGCCAGCAGTTTTGGTCAGGGTGGCGGTCGTGGCTACACCTTC
TRBJ1-2	TRBV4-2	TRBD1	.	CASSQDGTGIEGYGYTF	TGTGCCAGCAGCCAAGATGGGACAGGGATCGAAGGCTATGGCTACACCTTC
TRBJ2-7	TRBV5-1	.	.	CASSLGPMETYEQYF	TGCGCCAGCAGCTTGGGCCCGATGGAGACCTACGAGCAGTACTTC
TRBJ2-3	TRBV5-1	TRBD1	.	CASSSTGVPTDTQYF	TGCGCCAGCAGCTCGACAGGGGTCCCCACAGATACGCAGTATTTT